This entry lists 21 T cell receptor beta chains sequenced from one sample in a study of glioma-infiltrating T cells. Amplification of TCR alpha and beta CDR3 regions from RNA used iRepertoire nested multiplex PCR. TCRdb analysed the multiplex PCR reads with MiXCR anew, one entry per CDR3 protein. The table shows about 450 distinct CDR3 sequences, with 25% to 35% occurring only once. Sequenced input: glioma tissue, nonneoplastic brain tissue, or PBMCs (not recorded which). The receptors shown here come from a human donor with low-grade glioma or glioblastoma, undergoing nonglioma brain surgery, or in good health (not recorded which).

The chain uses TRBV27 and TRBJ2-1; unclear D gene. Germline CDR1 reads MNHEY; CDR2 reads SMNVEV (reference sequence). The length of the CDR3 is 18 residues. V lost 2 bases to trimming and J lost 0 bases, with 17 bases between them. The CDR3 sequence: CASSLGVLAVSSYNEQFF. CDR3 nucleotide sequence: TGTGCCAGCAGTTTAGGGGTACTGGCTGTTAGCTCCTACAATGAGCAGTTCTTC.

This clonotype is hyperexpanded (1% or more) in the sample. J is TRBJ2-7 and V is TRBV2; D remains unclear. Germline V gene sequence: CDR1 SNHLY, CDR2 FYNNEI. Trimming shortened V by 2 bases and J by 0 bases, and 5 bases separated the two germline ends. The CDR3 runs to 13 residues. DNA for the CDR3: TGTGCCAGCAGTGAATGGAACTCCTACGAGCAGTACTTC. This gives the protein CASSEWNSYEQYF.

As for this clonotype: The junction departs from germline at one end; a sequencing error may be responsible. V is TRBV10-3 and J is TRBJ2-7, with 7 bases matching TRBD1. The CDR3 has 14 residues. Germline assignment: CDR1 ENHRY and CDR2 SYGVKD. The CDR3 bases are TGCGCCGTCAGTAAACGACAGGGTTTATACGAGCAGTACTTC. It is translated as CAVSKRQGLYEQYF.

This clonotype is termed medium-sized. The chain uses TRBV18 and TRBJ1-2; the D is unclear. Germline V lookup: CDR1 KGHSH, CDR2 LQKENI. The length of the CDR3 is 13 residues. Trimming left V 4 bases short and J 8 bases short, with 14 bases between. CDR3 nucleotide sequence: TGTGCCAGCTCACGAGGGAATTTAGAGGGCTACACCTTC. It translates to CASSRGNLEGYTF.

This clonotype counts as medium-sized (0.01 to 0.1%). CDR3 bases: TGTGCCAGCACCCTAAAGGGGATTGGCAATCAGCCCCAGCATTTT. Its translation is CASTLKGIGNQPQHF. This rearrangement joins TRBV12-3 or TRBV12-4 to TRBJ1-5; D possibly corresponds to TRBD1 (5 bases). There are 15 residues in the CDR3. V was cut by 7 bases and J by 2 bases, with 15 bases left in between.

Within the sample, this clonotype is large. The V and J genes are TRBV15 and TRBJ1-3; D gene ambiguous. This CDR3 is 15 amino acids long. V was trimmed by 0 bases and J by 0 bases, leaving 6 bases between them. CDR1 and CDR2 from the germline V gene are LNHNV and YYDKDF (reference sequence). The CDR3: CATSRDGGSGNTIYF. Written as DNA, the CDR3 is TGTGCCACCAGCAGAGACGGAGGCTCTGGAAACACCATATATTTT.

This clonotype is deemed medium-sized (0.01 to 0.1%). The chain joins TRBV4-1 to TRBJ1-2; 7 bases map to TRBD1. CDR3 length: 13 amino acids. V trimming: 3 bases; J trimming: 7 bases; junction bases outside the gene matches: 5. CDR1 and CDR2 (germline): MGHRA, YSYEKL. CDR3 nucleotide sequence: TGCGCCAGCAGCCATGCCGACAGGGTTGGCTACACCTTC. Protein product: CASSHADRVGYTF.

By sample share, this clonotype is medium-sized (0.01 to 0.1%). The chain joins TRBV7-8 to TRBJ1-5, with TRBD1 matching over 11 bases. CDR1 is SGHVS, CDR2 FQNEAQ, per germline. The ends lost 5 bases at V and 6 bases at J; junction bases unmatched: 6. The CDR3 contains 15 residues. This chain's CDR3 is CASSRWDRGGQPQHF. In DNA form, the CDR3 reads TGTGCCAGCAGCCGATGGGACAGGGGGGGTCAGCCCCAGCATTTT.

The chain combines TRBV7-2 with TRBJ2-1; maybe TRBD1 (6 bases). This CDR3 is built from 15 residues. Per the germline V gene, CDR1 is SGHTA and CDR2 is FQGNSA. Trimming removed 2 bases at V and 12 bases at J, with 20 bases between. The CDR3 sequence is CASSLRIGGAGGQFF. The CDR3 DNA is TGTGCCAGCAGCTTACGGATTGGGGGCGCCGGTGGGCAGTTCTTC.

The V and J genes are TRBV19 and TRBJ1-5; D gene unclear. The CDR3 is 16 amino acids. Germline values: CDR1 LNHDA, CDR2 SQIVND (reference sequence). V was clipped by 7 bases and J by 5 bases, with 21 bases between them. The CDR3 DNA is TGTGCCAGTATCCAATGGGAGTGGGGAGCTCATCAGCCCCAGCATTTT. Translating it yields CASIQWEWGAHQPQHF.

This clonotype is deemed medium-sized. This CDR3 is CASSRQGYSYNEQFF. The CDR3 DNA reads TGTGCCAGCAGCCGACAGGGTTACTCCTACAATGAGCAGTTCTTC. The J gene is TRBJ2-1, the V gene TRBV3-1, with 7 bases that match TRBD1. CDR3 length: 15 amino acids. Germline V gene data show CDR1 as LGHDT and CDR2 as YNNKEL (reference sequence). V trimming: 4 bases; J trimming: 0 bases; junction bases outside the gene matches: 3.

To note about this clonotype: One end of the junction is discordant with germline, which a read error may explain. The chain couples TRBV19 to TRBJ2-5; TRBD1 or TRBD2 may be the D gene (5 bases each). CDR3 size: 15 residues. Germline-derived CDR1 and CDR2 are LNHDA and SQIVND (reference sequence). CDR3: CATRDRGGFRETQHF. For the CDR3, the DNA is TGTGCCACCAGGGACCGTGGAGGATTTAGAGAGACCCAGCACTTC.

Points on this clonotype: One end of the junction is discordant with germline, which a read error may explain. The chain employs TRBV6-5 and TRBJ2-7; D is undetermined. This CDR3 has 12 residues. The germline gives CDR1 MNHEY, CDR2 SVGAGI. This CDR3 is CTSSRTYWQQYF. The CDR3 DNA sequence: TGTACCAGCTCTCGGACCTATTGGCAGCAATACTTC.

In this sample, this clonotype is large. The J gene is TRBJ2-1, the V gene TRBV12-3 or TRBV12-4, with 9 positions matching TRBD1. The V and J ends lost 1 base and 4 bases, in that order; junction bases with no gene match: 5. The CDR3 runs 16 residues. The CDR3 loop reads CASSLVVGTGYNEQFF. The DNA of the CDR3 is TGTGCCAGCAGTTTAGTAGTCGGGACAGGGTACAATGAGCAGTTCTTC.

This clonotype is large in the sample. The chain joins TRBV10-2 to TRBJ1-5, with D perhaps TRBD1 (5 bases). CDR1 and CDR2 (germline): WSHSY, SAAADI. Trimming shortened V by 0 bases and J by 7 bases, and 10 bases separated the two germline ends. The CDR3 totals 14 residues. The CDR3 DNA reads TGCGCCAGCAGTGAGTCACAGGAACAACAGCCCCAGCATTTT. Its translation: CASSESQEQQPQHF.

In its sample, this clonotype ranks as large. The chain has TRBV6-6 and TRBJ1-1; 12 positions agree with TRBD1. The CDR3 covers 18 residues. Trimming cost V 2 bases and J 3 bases; bases outside gene matches: 10. Per germline, CDR1 MNHNY and CDR2 SVGAGI (reference sequence). The CDR3 DNA reads TGTGCCAGCAGTTACAGGACGGGACAGGGGGCGGTAGACACTGAAGCTTTCTTT. Translated: CASSYRTGQGAVDTEAFF.

This clonotype is categorized as medium-sized (0.01 to 0.1%). The chain combines TRBV7-9 with TRBJ2-2; no clear D gene. Trimming took off 5 bases at V and 1 base at J, with 14 bases between the two ends. The germline V gene encodes CDR1 SEHNR and CDR2 FQNEAQ (reference sequence). The CDR3 consists of 16 residues. CDR3 DNA sequence: TGTGCCAGCAGCCTAAAAAGGACCCGGAACACCGGGGAGCTGTTTTTT. This encodes CASSLKRTRNTGELFF.

This clonotype is medium-sized (0.01 to 0.1%) in the sample. The chain has TRBV5-4 and TRBJ1-2, with a possible D match to TRBD1 (5 bases). The CDR3 is 15 residues long. Looked up from germline, CDR1 is SGHNT and CDR2 is YYREEE (reference sequence). Trimming took 1 base from V and 1 from J, leaving 11 bases between them. The DNA of the CDR3 is TGTGCCAGCAGCTTGCAACAGGTCGTTAACTATGGCTACACCTTC. Translating it yields CASSLQQVVNYGYTF.

Remarks on this clonotype: At one of its ends the junction is not consistent with the germline gene, which may arise from a read error. The chain recombines TRBV6-2 or TRBV6-3 with TRBJ2-7, with D uncertain. CDR1 and CDR2 from the germline V gene are MNHEY and SVGEGT. The CDR3 sequence is 12 residues long. DNA for the CDR3: TGCGCCAGCTCTCGGTCCTATTGGGATCAGTACTTC. Protein sequence: CASSRSYWDQYF.

In this sample, this clonotype is large. The chain couples TRBV7-8 to TRBJ1-1; D ambiguous. Trimming stripped 1 base from V and 5 bases from J, with 11 bases between. Germline CDR1 is SGHVS and CDR2 is FQNEAQ. This CDR3 comprises 14 residues. The DNA of the CDR3 is TGTGCCAGCAGCTTAGTAGAGGGTGGGACTGAAGCTTTCTTT. Translated, it gives CASSLVEGGTEAFF.

By sample fraction, this clonotype is medium-sized. The chain employs TRBV4-3 and TRBJ2-3, with 11 bases that match TRBD2. V lost 6 bases and J lost 0; bases outside the gene matches: 2. This CDR3 contains 15 residues. Per germline, CDR1 LGHNA and CDR2 YSLEER. CDR3 nucleotides: TGCGCCAGCAGTCGGACTAGCGGGAGCACAGATACGCAGTATTTT. Translated, it gives CASSRTSGSTDTQYF.